The 8 T cell receptor beta chains listed next were all sequenced from one sample in a study of blood T cell repertoires in COVID-19. Repertoires were generated with immunoSEQ multiplex PCR, while TCRdb's copy carries only in-frame clones and drops some. The repertoire holds around 170,000 clones, with about 85% as singletons. The sequencing sample was made of peripheral blood. Receptors originate from a man in his 60s with acute or convalescent COVID-19.

This chain joins TRBV6-5 and TRBJ1-2; tentatively, D is TRBD1 (5 bases). V was clipped by 11 bases and J by 4 bases, with 17 bases between them. The germline V gene has CDR1 MNHEY and CDR2 SVGAGI. The CDR3 length is 13 residues. In DNA form, the CDR3 reads TGTGCCCTAAAAAGGGAGGGGACCTATGGCTACACCTTC. It is translated as CALKREGTYGYTF.

The chain uses TRBV5-1 and TRBJ2-1; 11 bases line up with TRBD2. V trimming: 1 base; J trimming: 0 bases; junction bases outside the gene matches: 6. The germline gives CDR1 SGHRS, CDR2 YFSETQ. This CDR3 region has 18 residues. For the CDR3, the DNA is TGCGCCAGCAGCTTGAGCCTAGCGGGGGGTAGCTCCTACAATGAGCAGTTCTTC. This translates into CASSLSLAGGSSYNEQFF.

The V gene is TRBV4-1, the J gene TRBJ1-6; 12 nucleotides match TRBD1. The junction had 4 bases not matched to a gene; V was cut back by 6 bases and J by 10 bases. Per germline, CDR1 MGHRA and CDR2 YSYEKL. The CDR3 has 14 residues. CDR3: CASSLGTGGSPLHF. CDR3 DNA sequence: TGCGCCAGCAGTCTCGGGACAGGGGGCTCACCCCTCCACTTT.

The J gene is TRBJ2-3, the V gene TRBV29-1, with a tentative D call TRBD2 (5 bases). The germline CDR1 and CDR2 sequences are SQVTM and ANQGSEA. The CDR3 contains 15 residues. Trimming cost V 4 bases and J 0 bases, with 14 bases left between them. CDR3 protein: CSVGNGRRSTDTQYF. In DNA, the CDR3 is TGCAGCGTTGGGAATGGTAGGAGGAGCACAGATACGCAGTATTTT.

This chain joins TRBV29-1 and TRBJ1-1, with 7 bases identical to TRBD1. CDR3 size: 15 residues. V dropped 4 bases and J dropped 5; count of bases not matched to a gene: 13. The germline V gene has CDR1 SQVTM and CDR2 ANQGSEA. CDR3 in DNA: TGCAGCGTTGGGTATCGTCAGGGGGTTGGTACTGAAGCTTTCTTT. Amino acids: CSVGYRQGVGTEAFF.

The rearrangement links TRBV3-1 (or the pseudogene TRBV3-2) to TRBJ1-1, with D uncertain. CDR1 and CDR2 from the germline V gene are LGHDT and YNNKEL (reference sequence). V was clipped by 4 bases and J by 3 bases, with 9 bases between them. CDR3 size: 13 residues. The CDR3 is CASSRLGDTEAFF. CDR3 bases: TGTGCCAGCAGCCGCCTAGGAGACACTGAAGCTTTCTTT.

This clone has only one observation. This chain joins TRBV6-5 and TRBJ2-1, with TRBD2 matching over 10 bases. V trimming: 2 bases; J trimming: 4 bases; junction bases outside the gene matches: 5. CDR1 and CDR2 (germline): MNHEY, SVGAGI. The CDR3 runs to 16 residues. The CDR3 reads CASSYRTSGLYNEQFF. CDR3 DNA: TGTGCCAGCAGTTACAGGACTAGCGGCCTGTACAATGAGCAGTTCTTC.

DNA of the CDR3: TGTGCCAGCAGTCATGGACTCCAGCACCAGCCCCAGCATTTT. It translates to CASSHGLQHQPQHF. The V gene is TRBV6-6, the J gene TRBJ1-5; no definite D call. The germline gives CDR1 MNHNY, CDR2 SVGAGI (reference sequence). The CDR3 covers 14 residues. V was trimmed by 5 bases and J by 7 bases, leaving 15 bases between them.